A selection of T cell receptor beta chains follows, all from one sample in a study of CD8 T cells in ankylosing spondylitis. A single record per CDR3 protein comes from TCRdb applying MiXCR to the 5' RACE reads. The repertoire includes more than 60,000 distinct CDR3 sequences, roughly 6.1% of them detected once, and roughly 5% sits in the top ten. The sequenced material came from synovial fluid, either unsorted or a sorted T cell fraction (not recorded which). The receptors derive from a male donor with ankylosing spondylitis. The CDR3 runs from the conserved cysteine through the conserved F or W. The D gene is left open where the match is weak. Size is stated for part of the rows, as once, few or many counts, or as a class when the clone is expanded.

J gene	clone size	V gene	D gene	CDR3 DNA	CDR3 protein
TRBJ2-3	many	TRBV7-2	TRBD2	TGTGCCAGCAGCTTAGTGGGCGGGGGAGGCCCCGATACGCAGTATTTT	CASSLVGGGGPDTQYF
TRBJ2-7	many	TRBV5-1	-	TGCGCCAGCAGCTTTTTGGATGTACGGAACGAGCAGTACTTC	CASSFLDVRNEQYF
TRBJ2-7	few	TRBV27	-	TGTGCCAGCAGCGTCTCCGTTCCCTACGAGCAGTACTTC	CASSVSVPYEQYF
TRBJ1-1	-	TRBV18	-	TGTGCCAGCTCACCCCGGGGCGGTGAAGCTTTCTTT	CASSPRGGEAFF
TRBJ2-4	-	TRBV6-1	-	TGTGCCAGCAGACTCACCGTGCCTGATGTAGCCAAAAACATTCAGTACTTC	CASRLTVPDVAKNIQYF
TRBJ2-7	many	TRBV12-5	TRBD2	TGTGCTAGTGGTTTGGTAAGACTAGCGGACACCTACGAGCAGTACTTC	CASGLVRLADTYEQYF
TRBJ2-2	many	TRBV20-1	TRBD2	TGCAGTGCTAGAGTAGCGGGAAACACCGGGGAGCTGTTTTTT	CSARVAGNTGELFF
TRBJ2-3	few	TRBV5-1	-	TGCGCCAGCAGCTTGACCCCCCAGCCAGATACGCAGTATTTT	CASSLTPQPDTQYF
TRBJ2-5	few	TRBV14	-	TGTGCCAGCAGCCAATTCAGGGGACCGAGTGAGACCCAGTACTTC	CASSQFRGPSETQYF
TRBJ2-6	medium-sized	TRBV29-1	-	TGCAGCTACTCTGGCGGCAGCCCTGGGGCCAACGTCCTGACTTTC	CSYSGGSPGANVLTF
TRBJ2-3	many	TRBV20-1	-	TGCAGTGCTAGAGGTGGTATGGCGGAGAGGGTAGATACGCAGTATTTT	CSARGGMAERVDTQYF
TRBJ2-7	few	TRBV11-2	-	TGTGCCAGCAGCCTGGGGACCCGGCAGTACTTC	CASSLGTRQYF
TRBJ2-7	few	TRBV4-3	TRBD2	TGCGCCAGCAGCCAAGATTGGGGACTAGCGGGCCTGGGGACCTACTACGAGCAGTACTTC	CASSQDWGLAGLGTYYEQYF
TRBJ2-1	-	TRBV24-1	-	TGTGCCACCAGCGAAGGGCGCGGGTACAATGAGCAGTTCTTC	CATSEGRGYNEQFF
TRBJ1-2	few	TRBV7-2	-	TGTGCCAGCAGCACTTCCTGGACGTATGGCTACACCTTC	CASSTSWTYGYTF
TRBJ2-7	many	TRBV7-6	TRBD1	TGTGCCAGCAGCTCCGGGGCGGGTCGAACAGGGGTAGCCGAGCAGTACTTC	CASSSGAGRTGVAEQYF
TRBJ2-1	few	TRBV28	-	TGTGCCAGCAGTCCCCGAGGTAACTACAATGAGCAGTTCTTC	CASSPRGNYNEQFF
TRBJ2-7	-	TRBV28	TRBD2	TGTGCCAGCAGTACGGGACTAGCGGGAGATAAGCTCTTTGAGCAGTACTTC	CASSTGLAGDKLFEQYF
TRBJ2-5	-	TRBV2	-	TGTGCCACGGGGGTTTTTAGTGAGACCCAGTACTTC	CATGVFSETQYF
TRBJ2-7	-	TRBV5-4	-	TGTGCCAGCAGCTTGGGATTGGCACGAGAAGAGCAGTACTTC	CASSLGLAREEQYF
TRBJ1-2	-	TRBV5-8	-	TGTGCCAGCGGGCCCAGGGGCGACTATGGCTACACCTTC	CASGPRGDYGYTF
TRBJ2-7	many	TRBV2	-	TGTGCCAGCAGTAGGGCCTACGAGCAGTACTTC	CASSRAYEQYF
TRBJ2-3	-	TRBV6-1	-	TGTGCCAGCACCTCCCCGGGCGCGGATACGCAGTATTTT	CASTSPGADTQYF
TRBJ1-5	few	TRBV18	-	TGTGCCAGCTCACGCCAGGCCAGGGACCAGCCCCAGCATTTT	CASSRQARDQPQHF